Presented here are 26 T cell receptor beta chains from one specimen sequenced in a study of control samples from healthy donors and cancer patients. Clones were sequenced by immunoSEQ multiplex PCR, and TCRdb holds only the in-frame ones, with some missing. The data contain around 30,000 clones, 90% to 95% of them singletons. The sample was PBMCs. The origin of the receptors is a man aged 35 to 55 with colorectal cancer.

The chain couples TRBV20-1 to TRBJ2-1, with 11 bases aligning to TRBD2. J lost 0 bases, V lost 3 bases, and 13 bases had no gene match. CDR1 is DFQATT and CDR2 is SNEGSKA in the germline V gene (reference sequence). This CDR3 has 19 residues. The CDR3 here is CSASEPPSGGPSSYNEQFF. CDR3 sequence (DNA): TGCAGTGCTAGTGAGCCCCCTAGCGGGGGGCCGAGCTCCTACAATGAGCAGTTCTTC.

The rearrangement uses TRBV21-1 and TRBJ1-1. TRBV21-1 is marked as a pseudogene. CDR3 size: 15 residues. In DNA, the CDR3 is TGTGCCAGCAGCAAGGGGGTCGACATGAACACTGAAGCTTTCTTT. Its translation: CASSKGVDMNTEAFF.

The chain combines TRBV19 with TRBJ2-7; maybe TRBD1 (6 bases). The CDR3 consists of 14 residues. Germline lookup yields CDR1 LNHDA and CDR2 SQIVND (reference sequence). Trimming shortened V by 5 bases and J by 3 bases, and 14 bases separated the two germline ends. CDR3 region: CASSPRDTDYEQYF. In DNA, the CDR3 is TGTGCCAGTAGTCCTCGGGACACTGACTACGAGCAGTACTTC.

J is TRBJ1-2 and V is TRBV28; a possible D gene is TRBD1 (5 bases). V was clipped by 9 bases and J by 2 bases, with 22 bases between them. The CDR3 spans 16 residues. Germline V gives CDR1 MDHEN, CDR2 SYDVKM. This chain's CDR3 is CASSVVTGTTNYGYTF. For the CDR3, the DNA is TGTGCCAGTTCGGTTGTAACCGGGACGACGAACTATGGCTACACCTTC.

The chain employs TRBV11-3 and TRBJ2-7; TRBD2 is a possible D gene (5 bases). From germline, CDR1 is SGHNT and CDR2 YENEEA. The CDR3 has 17 amino acids. With 0 bases removed from V and 4 bases from J, the gap between germline ends came to 19 bases. The CDR3 loop reads CASSLEAPRGSAYEQYF. The CDR3 nucleotides are TGTGCCAGCAGCTTAGAGGCCCCCCGGGGTAGCGCTTACGAGCAGTACTTC.

This clone has a single count. This rearrangement joins TRBV6-6 to TRBJ1-1; 9 nucleotides match TRBD1. CDR1 and CDR2 (germline): MNHNY, SVGAGI (reference sequence). The CDR3 length is 17 residues. The ends lost 5 bases at V and 5 bases at J; junction bases unmatched: 15. The chain's CDR3 is CASSPLDRQGVWTEAFF. CDR3 in DNA: TGTGCCAGCAGTCCATTAGATCGACAGGGGGTTTGGACTGAAGCTTTCTTT.

This chain connects TRBV29-1 to TRBJ1-3; D call uncertain. V lost 5 bases to trimming and J lost 4 bases, with 12 bases between them. This CDR3 region has 13 residues. CDR1 is SQVTM and CDR2 is ANQGSEA in the germline V gene. As DNA, the CDR3 is TGCAGCGTTTTGGAGGGAAGCGGAAACACCATATATTTT. This codes for CSVLEGSGNTIYF.

The chain employs TRBV6-5 and TRBJ2-3; weak D call: TRBD1 (5 bases). CDR3 length: 13 amino acids. V was trimmed by 5 bases and J by 4 bases, leaving 10 bases between them. Germline CDR1 is MNHEY and CDR2 is SVGAGI. DNA of the CDR3: TGTGCCAGCAGTCCAGGGTACTCAGATACGCAGTATTTT. It specifies CASSPGYSDTQYF.

This chain connects TRBV6-5 to TRBJ1-5; 9 nucleotides agree with TRBD1. After removal of 6 bases from V and 1 base from J, the junction contained 1 base not matched to a gene. The CDR3 is made up of 14 amino acids. The V gene's germline CDR1 is MNHEY and CDR2 SVGAGI. The CDR3 here is CASRGQGSNQPQHF. The CDR3 DNA sequence: TGTGCCAGCAGGGGACAGGGAAGCAATCAGCCCCAGCATTTT.

The chain joins TRBV12-5 to TRBJ2-1; 15 bases are shared with TRBD2. The CDR3 contains 18 residues. The germline gives CDR1 LGHNT, CDR2 FRNRAP. With V trimmed by 4 bases and J by 0 bases, 4 bases remained unmatched. CDR3 sequence (DNA): TGTGCTAGTGGTTCAGGGACTAGCGGGGGGTACTCCTACAATGAGCAGTTCTTC. Residues: CASGSGTSGGYSYNEQFF.

The genes are TRBV12-5 and TRBJ2-1, with D possibly being TRBD2 (7 bases). The CDR3 totals 15 residues. V shed 3 bases and J shed 4 bases, with 13 bases lying between them. The germline gives CDR1 LGHNT, CDR2 FRNRAP. This CDR3 is CASGFGRGPYNEQFF. The CDR3 nucleotides are TGTGCTAGTGGTTTTGGGCGGGGGCCTTACAATGAGCAGTTCTTC.

The DNA for the CDR3 is TGCGCCAGCAGCGGAGGCGGGGGGGACACCGGGGAGCTGTTTTTT. Protein sequence: CASSGGGGDTGELFF. The chain employs TRBV5-1 and TRBJ2-2, with TRBD2 matching 9 bases. The CDR3 is made up of 15 amino acids. Germline V gene lookup returns CDR1 SGHRS and CDR2 YFSETQ. The ends lost 4 bases at V and 3 bases at J; junction bases unmatched: 4.

The chain employs TRBV19 and TRBJ1-5; 8 nucleotides line up with TRBD1. V lost 8 bases to trimming and J lost 6 bases; unmatched junction nucleotides: 6. Looked up from germline, CDR1 is LNHDA and CDR2 is SQIVND (reference sequence). The CDR3 is 13 amino acids. The CDR3 region is CASCTGGVQPQHF. DNA of the CDR3: TGTGCCAGTTGTACAGGGGGAGTTCAGCCCCAGCATTTT.

This rearrangement joins TRBV4-1 to TRBJ1-2; 9 bases are a match to TRBD1. The germline gives CDR1 MGHRA, CDR2 YSYEKL. This CDR3 region has 16 residues. V lost 3 bases, J lost 7 bases, and 12 bases stayed unmatched. DNA of the CDR3: TGCGCCAGCAGCCAGAACCCGGGACAGGGCCCCCTTGGCTACACCTTC. This gives the protein CASSQNPGQGPLGYTF.

This rearrangement joins TRBV29-1 to TRBJ1-2; D unresolved. Per the germline V gene, CDR1 is SQVTM and CDR2 is ANQGSEA. This CDR3 is 11 amino acids long. Trimming pared 1 base from V and 8 bases from J, leaving 8 bases between. The chain's CDR3 is CSVEAKGGYTF. The CDR3, as DNA: TGCAGCGTTGAAGCGAAAGGCGGCTACACCTTC.

The V and J genes are TRBV19 and TRBJ2-3; 9 positions agree with TRBD1. Germline V CDR1 and CDR2: LNHDA, SQIVND (reference sequence). This CDR3 spans 16 amino acids. J lost 4 bases, V lost 2 bases, and 7 bases had no gene match. The CDR3 is CASSIPGTGWADTQYF. The CDR3 nucleotides read TGTGCCAGTAGTATACCCGGGACAGGGTGGGCAGATACGCAGTATTTT. Full variable domain (remainder filled in from reference TRBV19 and TRBJ2-3): DGGITQSPKYLFRKEGQNVTLSCEQNLNHDAMYWYRQDPGQGLRLIYYSQIVNDFQKGDIAEGYSVSREKKESFPLTVTSAQKNPTAFYLCASSIPGTGWADTQYFGPGTRLTVL.

The chain is built from TRBV19 and TRBJ1-5; D unclear. Germline V gene sequence: CDR1 LNHDA, CDR2 SQIVND (reference sequence). This CDR3 contains 15 residues. V lost 5 bases and J lost 6, with 17 bases in between. CDR3 DNA sequence: TGTGCCAGTAGTCTCGCCGGGGTATCAAGTCAGCCCCAGCATTTT. Translation: CASSLAGVSSQPQHF. Full variable domain (remainder filled in from reference TRBV19 and TRBJ1-5): DGGITQSPKYLFRKEGQNVTLSCEQNLNHDAMYWYRQDPGQGLRLIYYSQIVNDFQKGDIAEGYSVSREKKESFPLTVTSAQKNPTAFYLCASSLAGVSSQPQHFGDGTRLSIL.

CDR3 in DNA: TGTGCCAGCAGCTTAAGTTTGGGACAGGACACAAATGGCTACACCTTC. Its translation: CASSLSLGQDTNGYTF. V and J are TRBV7-2 and TRBJ1-2; 8 bases match TRBD1. With V trimmed by 2 bases and J by 6 bases, 11 bases remained unmatched. This CDR3 is built from 16 residues. CDR1 and CDR2 (germline): SGHTA, FQGNSA.

The rearrangement links TRBV6-2 or TRBV6-3 to TRBJ1-1, with D perhaps TRBD1 (5 bases). This CDR3 region has 14 residues. Germline V gives CDR1 MNHEY, CDR2 SVGEGT. V gave up 5 bases and J gave up 4 bases, with 14 bases separating them. CDR3: CASSPGAWGTEAFF. CDR3 nucleotides: TGTGCCAGCAGTCCCGGGGCTTGGGGCACTGAAGCTTTCTTT.

This clone was seen once. The chain joins TRBV5-1 to TRBJ1-3; D gene unclear. This CDR3 comprises 13 residues. Trimming took 4 bases from V and 4 from J, leaving 9 bases between them. Germline values: CDR1 SGHRS, CDR2 YFSETQ. CDR3 in DNA: TGCGCCAGCAGCCCGGGCGGGGGAAACACCATATATTTT. The encoded protein is CASSPGGGNTIYF.

The chain is built from TRBV2 and TRBJ2-3; a weak D match, TRBD2 (8 bases). The germline CDR1 and CDR2 sequences are SNHLY and FYNNEI. There are 14 residues in the CDR3. V was shortened by 7 bases and J by 5 bases, with 16 bases between the two germline ends. In nucleotides, the CDR3 is TGTGCCAGCAAAGACAGGGCGGGGGGAGATACGCAGTATTTT. Translating it yields CASKDRAGGDTQYF. Drawing the rest from reference TRBV2 and TRBJ2-3, the complete variable domain is EPEVTQTPSHQVTQMGQEVILRCVPISNHLYFYWYRQILGQKVEFLVSFYNNEISEKSEIFDDQFSVERPDGSNFTLKIRSTKLEDSAMYFCASKDRAGGDTQYFGPGTRLTVL.

A single count supports this clone. This chain connects TRBV5-1 to TRBJ2-5; 8 nucleotides align to TRBD2. This CDR3 comprises 15 residues. Germline CDR1 is SGHRS and CDR2 is YFSETQ. The V segment lost 1 base and the J segment 5 bases; nucleotides outside the gene matches: 7. Here the CDR3 DNA reads TGCGCCAGCAGCTTGACGACTAGCGTGCTGGAGACCCAGTACTTC. Protein sequence: CASSLTTSVLETQYF.

V usage is TRBV21-1 and J usage is TRBJ1-2. TRBV21-1 is given as a pseudogene. The CDR3 runs to 14 residues. DNA for the CDR3: TGTGCCAGCAGGGAAACGACTGAAGTCTATGGCTACACCTTC. Its protein is CASRETTEVYGYTF.

This clone was seen once. The gene calls are TRBV11-2 and TRBJ1-6; no reliable D call. Trimming stripped 8 bases from V and 4 bases from J, with 9 bases between. The CDR3 has 13 amino acids. Germline V gene data show CDR1 as SGHAT and CDR2 as FQNNGV. CDR3 sequence: CASAVGYNSPLHF. Written as DNA, the CDR3 is TGTGCCAGCGCTGTCGGGTATAATTCACCCCTCCACTTT.

The chain employs TRBV7-9 and TRBJ2-5; weak D call: TRBD1 (6 bases). This CDR3 contains 15 residues. Germline V CDR1 and CDR2: SEHNR, FQNEAQ (reference sequence). The V end was cut by 0 bases, the J end by 4 bases, with 12 bases between. The CDR3 DNA reads TGTGCCAGCAGCTTAGCTTCAGGGGCTAGAGAGACCCAGTACTTC. As protein: CASSLASGARETQYF.

This clone was counted only a few times. The chain has TRBV3-1 (or the pseudogene TRBV3-2) and TRBJ1-3, with D maybe TRBD1 (5 bases). V gave up 3 bases and J gave up 0 bases, with 12 bases separating them. This CDR3 comprises 16 residues. Per germline, CDR1 LGHDT and CDR2 YNNKEL (reference sequence). CDR3 sequence: CASSHDRQPSGNTIYF. CDR3 coding DNA: TGTGCCAGCAGCCATGATAGACAGCCCTCTGGAAACACCATATATTTT.